Listed below are T cell receptor beta chains from one sample, sequenced in a study of T cell responses to AZD1222 COVID-19 vaccine. Sequenced by immunoSEQ multiplex PCR; TCRdb stores in-frame clones only, minus some. The sample records 120,000 or so clones, 84% being singletons. This specimen consisted of peripheral blood, obtained 28 days after the second AZD1222 dose. These TCRs come from an adult who received the AZD1222 COVID-19 vaccine. The conserved cysteine and the conserved F or W are not part of the CDR3 here.

v_gene	j_gene	len	CDR3aa
TRBV11-2	TRBJ2-2	12	ASSRDRAAGELF
TRBV5-1	TRBJ1-2	12	ASSPGEGWLGYT
TRBV10-1	TRBJ1-5	12	ASSATGRNQPQH
TRBV6-6	TRBJ2-7	14	ASRASGTSGTYEQY
TRBV10-3	TRBJ2-3	12	AISGGAGGDTQY
TRBV4-3	TRBJ2-1	14	ASSQEPGASYNEQF
TRBV30	TRBJ2-7	12	AWSGDRARYEQY
TRBV6-2/TRBV6-3	TRBJ1-6	14	ASSLGHRSYNSPLH
TRBV15	TRBJ2-5	14	ATSRDVRQGTETQY
TRBV27	TRBJ2-1	14	ASSPERAVSYNEQF
TRBV11-2	TRBJ1-2	13	ASSFLRRDNYGYT
TRBV5-4	TRBJ1-6	13	ASSLRTPQGSPLH
TRBV10-1	TRBJ2-3	14	ASSRLAGVAADTQY
TRBV7-6	TRBJ1-3	17	ASSLEQVSPLNSGNTIY
TRBV5-1	TRBJ1-2	11	ASSFFSDYGYT
TRBV18	TRBJ2-5	17	ASSPIPTSGGSLQETQY
TRBV6-5	TRBJ1-6	12	AITWGKENSPLH
TRBV5-1	TRBJ2-2	13	ASSLGLAATGELF
TRBV28	TRBJ1-5	12	ASSFELGNQPQH
TRBV5-5	TRBJ1-6	16	ASSLEGSGRSNNSPLH
TRBV12-3/TRBV12-4	TRBJ1-1	9	ASSFNTEAF
TRBV4-3	TRBJ1-5	11	ASSQDSHQPQH
TRBV5-3	TRBJ1-2	12	ARSLWGLCGGYT
TRBV18	TRBJ1-4	14	ASSLFPGQGREKLF
TRBV4-3	TRBJ1-1	12	ASSLVESGAEAF
TRBV3-1/TRBV3-2	TRBJ2-1	13	ASSPGLFSYNEQF
TRBV27	TRBJ1-6	13	ASRALASYNSPLH
TRBV28	TRBJ1-3	12	ASRKQGSGNTIY
TRBV15	TRBJ1-1	16	ATSRDLLGGRLNTEAF